One T cell receptor beta chain is described in this entry. Antigen unknown. Original processing methods: The distant-metastasis classifier for papillary thyroid cancer was built from CDR3 differences across clinicopathological groups. TCRdb reanalyzed the PCR reads with MiXCR. V and J calls and clone size were set by TCRdb, not the authors. Counted here are 16,000 or so clones, about a quarter occurring once; the ten biggest clones make up just over 15%. This specimen belongs to a study of metastatic and nonmetastatic thyroid tumors. Study results and limitations: Benign nodules reportedly had significantly lower TCR beta diversity than malignant thyroid tumors in blood and tumor.

Patients had received no treatment of any kind before thyroid surgery. Germline CDR1 is SGHVS and CDR2 is FQNEAQ. CDR3 length: 13 amino acids. The V gene lost 1 base and the J gene lost 8 bases, with 8 bases spanning the gap. The genes are TRBV7-8 and TRBJ1-4; D not certain. This TCR derives from a female donor with papillary thyroid cancer or a benign thyroid nodule (not recorded which). Some clones in this sample may be carry-over from other donors' samples. The sample was adjacent normal tissue. The CDR3 spells CASSLDFPEKLFF. The CDR3 DNA follows: TGTGCCAGCAGCTTAGACTTTCCCGAAAAACTGTTTTTT. Together with reference TRBV7-8 and TRBJ1-4, the CDR3 gives the full variable domain: GAGVSQSPRYKVAKRGQDVALRCDPISGHVSLFWYQQALGQGPEFLTYFQNEAQLDKSGLPSDRFFAERPEGSVSTLKIQRTQQEDSAVYLCASSLDFPEKLFFGSGTQLSVL.